Below, 21 T cell receptor beta chains from the same sample are listed, as sequenced in a study of blood T cells in healthy people across ages. A sample-barcoded 5' primer and a J-beta primer mix were used in a second PCR of about 6 to 12 cycles. In TCRdb, the 5' RACE reads were re-called with MiXCR into one record per CDR3 protein. The table records about 650,000 distinct CDR3 sequences, over 40% of them present only once. Sequenced input: blood. The receptors originated from a woman aged 80 or older in good health.

V and J are TRBV20-1 and TRBJ2-1, with 11 bases identical to TRBD2. With V trimmed by 7 bases and J by 6 bases, 14 bases remained unmatched. The CDR3 has 16 residues. Germline assignment: CDR1 DFQATT and CDR2 SNEGSKA (reference sequence). The CDR3: CSGGLAGGWGRNEQFF. The CDR3 bases are TGCAGTGGTGGGCTAGCGGGAGGTTGGGGCCGCAATGAGCAGTTCTTC.

Note on this clonotype: A much more abundant neighbour one base away suggests this may be a read error. The V call is TRBV29-1, the J call TRBJ2-1; 7 bases match TRBD1. Germline V gene sequence: CDR1 SQVTM, CDR2 ANQGSEA. The length of the CDR3 is 12 residues. V shed 7 bases, J shed 9 bases, and the junction held 9 bases outside the gene matches. CDR3 sequence reads: CSAQRTGREQFF. The CDR3 bases are TGCAGCGCCCAAAGGACAGGCCGTGAGCAGTTCTTC.

This clonotype was observed at least ten times. This sequence joins TRBV12-3 or TRBV12-4 and TRBJ2-5, with D maybe TRBD1 (5 bases). V lost 8 bases and J lost 4, with 14 bases in between. CDR3 length equals 13 residues. The CDR3 sequence: CASGPRVRETQYF. CDR3 bases: TGTGCCAGCGGACCCAGGGTAAGAGAGACCCAGTACTTC.

The table lists this clonotype with a count of one. This chain joins TRBV3-1 and TRBJ2-3; 8 positions match TRBD1. Trimming removed 6 bases from V and 8 bases from J; junction bases left unmatched: 13. Germline V gene lookup returns CDR1 LGHDT and CDR2 YNNKEL (reference sequence). The CDR3 loop spans 15 amino acids. The CDR3 sequence is CASSRDRTIVGTQYF. The CDR3 nucleotides read TGTGCCAGCAGTAGGGACAGGACAATAGTCGGTACGCAGTATTTT.

CDR3 protein: CASSQRGQVNYNEQFF. In nucleotides, the CDR3 is TGCGCCAGCAGCCAAAGGGGACAGGTAAACTACAATGAGCAGTTCTTC. The chain employs TRBV4-1 and TRBJ2-1; 8 bases agree with TRBD1. Germline values: CDR1 MGHRA, CDR2 YSYEKL. The V and J ends lost 2 bases and 3 bases, in that order; junction bases with no gene match: 6. The CDR3 runs 16 residues.

V and J are TRBV20-1 and TRBJ2-5; 7 bases fit TRBD2. This CDR3 region has 13 residues. Trimming cost V 6 bases and J 11 bases; bases outside gene matches: 15. CDR1 is DFQATT, CDR2 SNEGSKA, per germline (reference sequence). The CDR3 loop is CSARDSTSDEQYF. The CDR3, as DNA: TGCAGTGCGCGGGACTCCACTAGCGATGAGCAGTACTTC.

This chain joins TRBV5-1 and TRBJ1-1; 7 bases map to TRBD1. J gave up 1 base and V 4 bases, and 7 bases lay outside the gene matches. This CDR3 region has 15 residues. Germline lookup yields CDR1 SGHRS and CDR2 YFSETQ. CDR3 amino acids: CASSPMGQTNTEAFF. CDR3 in DNA: TGCGCCAGCAGCCCGATGGGACAGACGAACACTGAAGCTTTCTTT.

Ten or more counts support this clonotype. The V call is TRBV12-3 or TRBV12-4, the J call TRBJ2-3; D might be TRBD2 (6 bases). With 3 bases removed from V and 0 bases from J, the gap between germline ends came to 16 bases. The CDR3 has 17 amino acids. The DNA for the CDR3 is TGTGCCAGCAGTTTCGGGGCGGGGAGATCTAGCACAGATACGCAGTATTTT. It encodes CASSFGAGRSSTDTQYF.

The chain is built from TRBV5-1 and TRBJ2-3; TRBD1 aligns across 9 bases. Germline V lookup: CDR1 SGHRS, CDR2 YFSETQ. J lost 5 bases, V lost 7 bases, and 8 bases had no gene match. The length of the CDR3 is 14 residues. The CDR3 is CASRLTGGRDTQYF. DNA for the CDR3: TGCGCCAGCCGACTGACAGGGGGTAGAGATACGCAGTATTTT.

The chain recombines TRBV30 with TRBJ2-7; 9 bases line up with TRBD1. The J call may be wrong; the DNA end is better matched by TRBJ2-5. The CDR3 extends over 12 amino acids. CDR1 and CDR2 from the germline V gene are GTSNPN and SVGIG (reference sequence). CDR3 residues: CAWNRGHETQYF. In DNA form, the CDR3 reads TGTGCCTGGAACAGGGGGCATGAGACCCAGTACTTC.

This clonotype was observed at least ten times. The CDR3: CASSYVNVHEPEAFF. The CDR3 nucleotides are TGTGCCAGCAGTTACGTCAATGTTCATGAGCCTGAAGCTTTCTTT. The chain links TRBV6-6 to TRBJ1-1; D is unresolved. V lost 2 bases and J lost 6, with 16 bases in between. The CDR3 consists of 15 residues. Germline CDR1 reads MNHNY; CDR2 reads SVGAGI (reference sequence).

A note on this clonotype: A much more abundant neighbour one base away suggests this may be a read error. The chain links TRBV2 to TRBJ2-1, with D possibly being TRBD2 (6 bases). Germline V gives CDR1 SNHLY, CDR2 FYNNEI. The CDR3 runs to 16 residues. The CDR3, as DNA: TGTGCCTGCAGTGATGGGACTGCCCCGGTATACAATGAGCAGTTCTTC. Its protein is CACSDGTAPVYNEQFF.

For this clonotype: Relative to the germline gene, one junction end is altered; a read error may explain this. V and J are TRBV4-2 and TRBJ2-1; 7 bases are shared with TRBD2. Germline CDR1 and CDR2: LGHNA and YNFKEQ. The length of the CDR3 is 15 residues. The CDR3 protein is CASSQAGRDYNEQYF. The DNA for the CDR3 is TGTGCCAGCAGCCAAGCGGGCCGGGACTACAATGAGCAATACTTC.

V usage is TRBV15 and J usage is TRBJ1-3, with D possibly matching TRBD1 (6 bases). The CDR3 covers 13 residues. The V gene lost 6 bases and the J gene lost 0 bases, with 6 bases spanning the gap. Germline CDR1 and CDR2: LNHNV and YYDKDF (reference sequence). This CDR3 is CATRDSSGNTIYF. CDR3 bases: TGTGCCACCAGGGACAGCTCTGGAAACACCATATATTTT.

The chain couples TRBV2 to TRBJ2-4, with a tentative D call TRBD2 (5 bases). The J call may be in error: the DNA end matches TRBJ2-7 better. The CDR3 runs to 13 residues. Germline CDR1 and CDR2: SNHLY and FYNNEI. This chain's CDR3 is CASSEFRGYEQYF. CDR3 nucleotide sequence: TGTGCCAGCAGTGAATTTCGGGGCTACGAGCAGTACTTC.

This clonotype occurred a few times. The chain employs TRBV20-1 and TRBJ2-1; maybe TRBD2 (6 bases). Between the trimmed V and J ends, which lost 0 bases and 8 bases, there was a span of 11 bases. There are 13 residues in the CDR3. Germline CDR1 and CDR2: DFQATT and SNEGSKA (reference sequence). CDR3 coding DNA: TGCAGTGCTAGAGAACCAGGGAGGTATGAGCAGTTCTTC. Its translation is CSAREPGRYEQFF.

This clonotype was observed a handful of times. DNA of the CDR3: TGTGCCAGCAGTTTACGGGGCCGGGGGGGCCTAATCAACAATGAGCAGTTCTTC. This translates into CASSLRGRGGLINNEQFF. The rearrangement links TRBV28 to TRBJ2-1, with 8 bases fitting TRBD2. The CDR3 extends over 18 amino acids. Germline V gene sequence: CDR1 MDHEN, CDR2 SYDVKM. V shed 2 bases, J shed 5 bases, and the junction held 14 bases outside the gene matches. The entire variable domain, with the rest obtained from reference TRBV28 and TRBJ2-1, is as follows: DVKVTQSSRYLVKRTGEKVFLECVQDMDHENMFWYRQDPGLGLRLIYFSYDVKMKEKGDIPEGYSVSREKKERFSLILESASTNQTSMYLCASSLRGRGGLINNEQFFGPGTRLTVL.

This clonotype turned up a few times. The chain links TRBV18 to TRBJ2-5; D ambiguous. The V gene's germline CDR1 is KGHSH and CDR2 LQKENI. Between the trimmed V and J ends, which lost 1 base and 1 base, there was a span of 7 bases. The length of the CDR3 is 14 residues. The CDR3 DNA follows: TGTGCCAGCTCACCACAGGGAATCCAAGAGACCCAGTACTTC. It specifies CASSPQGIQETQYF.

About this clonotype itself: A read error may explain this, as a much larger clone is one base away. This rearrangement joins TRBV29-1 to TRBJ2-7; tentatively, D is TRBD2 (6 bases). CDR1 and CDR2 (germline): SQVTM, ANQGSEA. V lost 7 bases and J lost 3, with 22 bases in between. The CDR3 is 15 residues long. For the CDR3, the DNA is TGCAGCGCCCTCGGCTTAGTGGGGGGACTCTACGAGCAGTACTTC. This encodes CSALGLVGGLYEQYF.

This clonotype was detected ten times or more. The chain recombines TRBV28 with TRBJ1-5, with D possibly matching TRBD1 (6 bases). The CDR3 runs to 14 residues. V lost 2 bases and J 4 bases, leaving 9 bases between the germline ends. The germline V gene has CDR1 MDHEN and CDR2 SYDVKM. This CDR3 is CASSLDRRNQPQHF. In DNA form, the CDR3 reads TGTGCCAGCAGTTTAGACAGGAGAAATCAGCCCCAGCATTTT.

The V gene is TRBV6-2 or TRBV6-3, the J gene TRBJ2-3; D perhaps matches TRBD1 (7 bases). The CDR3 contains 15 residues. Trimming took 7 bases from V and 0 from J, leaving 14 bases between them. The germline gives CDR1 MNHEY, CDR2 SVGEGT. CDR3: CASTSEGASTDTQYF. The CDR3 DNA sequence: TGTGCCAGCACTAGCGAGGGGGCTAGCACAGATACGCAGTATTTT.